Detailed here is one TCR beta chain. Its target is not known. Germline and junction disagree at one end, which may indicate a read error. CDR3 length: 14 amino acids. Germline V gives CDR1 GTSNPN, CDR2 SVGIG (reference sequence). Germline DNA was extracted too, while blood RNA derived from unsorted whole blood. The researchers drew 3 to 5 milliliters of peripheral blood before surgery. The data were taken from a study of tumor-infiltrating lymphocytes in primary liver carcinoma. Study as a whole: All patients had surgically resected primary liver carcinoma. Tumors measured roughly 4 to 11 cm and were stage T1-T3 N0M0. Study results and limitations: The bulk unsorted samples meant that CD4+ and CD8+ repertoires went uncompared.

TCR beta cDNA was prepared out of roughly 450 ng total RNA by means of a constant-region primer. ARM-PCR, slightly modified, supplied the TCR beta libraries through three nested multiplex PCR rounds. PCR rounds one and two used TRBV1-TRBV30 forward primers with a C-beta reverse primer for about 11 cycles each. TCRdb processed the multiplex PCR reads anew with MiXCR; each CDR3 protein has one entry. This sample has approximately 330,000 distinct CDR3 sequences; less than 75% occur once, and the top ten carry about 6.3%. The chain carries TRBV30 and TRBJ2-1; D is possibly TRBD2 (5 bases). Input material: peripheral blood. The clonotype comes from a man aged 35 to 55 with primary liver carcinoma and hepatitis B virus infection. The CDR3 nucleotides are TGTGCCTTGAGTAGTTGGAATGCGAGGGATGAGCATTTCTTC. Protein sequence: CALSSWNARDEHFF.